This T cell receptor (beta chain) derives from a study of T cell repertoires in ileal Crohn's disease. The time point here: inflamed ileum from the surgical specimen. The CDR3 consists of 15 residues. Losses at the gene ends were 3 bases for V and 2 bases for J; bases not matched to a gene: 6. Germline assignment: CDR1 LGHNA and CDR2 YSLEER. The method was immunoSEQ multiplex PCR; TCRdb's version includes in-frame clones alone and lacks a portion of them. The data contain about 17,000 clones, 60% to 85% of them singletons. The sequencing input was ileal tissue. V usage is TRBV4-3 and J usage is TRBJ2-5; TRBD2 matches at 7 bases. This clonotype was sampled from an adult with Crohn's disease. CDR3: CASSQIAGGQETQYF. The CDR3 coding sequence is TGCGCCAGCAGCCAGATAGCGGGCGGTCAAGAGACCCAGTACTTC.